This TCR beta chain is drawn from a study of spatial heterogeneity in lung cancer. The wider study: TCR transcript abundance in tumor regions was strongly correlated with the T cell module score obtained from matched bulk RNA-seq.

Whole-study findings and limits: Counts of expanded intratumoral alpha and beta TCRs tracked tumor mutation counts. The counts of expanded TCRs, ubiquitous and regional, tracked ubiquitous and regional nonsynonymous mutations, respectively.

Time point described: sample taken at primary tumor resection. No cells were sorted before sequencing. The whole RNA sequenced was extracted from tumor, nontumor lung or frozen PBMC. Individual TCR cDNA molecules each bore their own unique molecular identifier. TCRdb reprocessed the 5' RACE reads via MiXCR and lists one record per CDR3 protein. Of around 9,300 distinct CDR3 sequences detected, about 54% appear once; the ten largest clones hold 25% to 30%. Germline V gene lookup returns CDR1 SEHNR and CDR2 FQNEAQ (reference sequence). The junction had 8 bases not matched to a gene; V was cut back by 5 bases and J by 1 base. The CDR3 consists of 16 residues. Note on this clonotype: Its target is not known.

The sample here was lung tumor tissue, taken at surgery. V and J are TRBV7-9 and TRBJ2-3; 8 nucleotides align to TRBD1. The TCR was taken from a female donor with early-stage non-small cell lung cancer. The chain's CDR3 is CASSTPPGQGTDTQYF. The CDR3 DNA follows: TGTGCCAGCAGCACCCCTCCGGGACAGGGCACAGATACGCAGTATTTT.